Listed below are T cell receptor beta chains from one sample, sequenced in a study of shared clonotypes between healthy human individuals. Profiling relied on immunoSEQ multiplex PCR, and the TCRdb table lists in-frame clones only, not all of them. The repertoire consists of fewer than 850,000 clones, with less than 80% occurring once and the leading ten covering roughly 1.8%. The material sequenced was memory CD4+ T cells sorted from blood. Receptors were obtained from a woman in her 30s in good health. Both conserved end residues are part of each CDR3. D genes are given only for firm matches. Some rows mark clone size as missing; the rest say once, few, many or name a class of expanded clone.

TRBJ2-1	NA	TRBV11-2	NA	CASSYPRMSSYEQFF	TGTGCCAGCAGCTACCCCCGAATGTCGTCTTATGAGCAGTTCTTC
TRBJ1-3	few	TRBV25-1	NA	CASSGGPFGGIYF	TGTGCCAGCAGTGGCGGGCCCTTCGGCGGCATATATTTT
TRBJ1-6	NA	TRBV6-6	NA	CASREQNSPLHF	TGTGCCAGCAGGGAGCAGAATTCACCCCTCCACTTT
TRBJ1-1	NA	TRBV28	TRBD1	CASNPTGAGNTEAFF	TGTGCCAGCAACCCGACAGGGGCAGGGAACACTGAAGCTTTCTTT
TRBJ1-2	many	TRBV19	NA	CASSRSSRGGYTF	TGTGCCAGTAGTAGGTCCAGCCGCGGGGGCTACACCTTC
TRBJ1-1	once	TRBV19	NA	CASSQDADTEAFF	TGTGCCAGTAGCCAAGATGCCGACACTGAAGCTTTCTTT
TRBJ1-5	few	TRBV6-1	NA	CASGGTHSNQPQHF	TGTGCCAGCGGTGGGACACATAGCAATCAGCCCCAGCATTTT
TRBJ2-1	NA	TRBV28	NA	CASSKYNEQFF	TGTGCCAGCAGTAAATACAATGAGCAGTTCTTC
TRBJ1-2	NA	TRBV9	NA	CASSGGGYGYTF	TGTGCCAGCAGCGGCGGGGGTTACGGCTACACCTTC
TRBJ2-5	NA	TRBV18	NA	CASSPGLQETQYF	TGTGCCAGCTCACCAGGGTTACAAGAGACCCAGTACTTC
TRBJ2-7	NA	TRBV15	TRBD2	CATSTSGRGEQYF	TGTGCCACCTCCACTAGCGGGAGAGGGGAGCAGTACTTC
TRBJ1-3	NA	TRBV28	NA	CASSLAPRSGNTIYF	TGTGCCAGCAGTTTAGCACCACGCTCTGGAAACACCATATATTTT
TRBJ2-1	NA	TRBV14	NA	CASSQVIIKRVHKEQFF	TGTGCCAGCAGCCAAGTGATCATCAAGCGGGTACATAAAGAGCAGTTCTTC
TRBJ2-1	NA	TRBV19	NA	CASSIQPPYNEQFF	TGTGCCAGTAGTATTCAGCCGCCCTACAATGAGCAGTTCTTC
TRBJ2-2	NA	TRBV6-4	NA	CASSRASENGELFF	TGTGCCAGCAGTCGGGCTAGCGAAAACGGGGAGCTGTTTTTT
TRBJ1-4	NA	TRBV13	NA	CASSRRGPGEKLFF	TGTGCCAGCAGCCGTCGGGGGCCTGGGGAAAAGCTGTTTTTT
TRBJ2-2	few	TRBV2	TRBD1	CASSGQGHTGELFF	TGTGCCAGCAGTGGACAGGGTCACACCGGGGAGCTGTTTTTT
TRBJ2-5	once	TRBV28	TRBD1	CATDRDVETQYF	TGTGCCACGGACAGGGACGTGGAGACCCAGTACTTC
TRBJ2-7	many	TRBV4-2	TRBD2	CASSQDGTSGSYEQYF	TGTGCCAGCAGCCAAGATGGGACTAGCGGCTCCTACGAGCAGTACTTC
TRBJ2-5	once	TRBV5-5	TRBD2	CASSLRAGEETQYF	TGTGCCAGCAGCTTAAGAGCGGGAGAAGAGACCCAGTACTTC
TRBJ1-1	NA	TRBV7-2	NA	CASNDPGVVNTEAFF	TGTGCCAGCAACGACCCAGGGGTCGTGAACACTGAAGCTTTCTTT
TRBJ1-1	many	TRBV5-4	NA	CASSWGRDTEAFF	TGTGCCAGCAGCTGGGGCCGGGACACTGAAGCTTTCTTT
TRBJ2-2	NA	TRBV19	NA	CASSITTGELFF	TGTGCCAGTAGTATAACCACCGGGGAGCTGTTTTTT
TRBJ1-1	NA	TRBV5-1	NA	CASSPNPQLMNTEAFF	TGCGCCAGCAGCCCCAACCCTCAGCTTATGAACACTGAAGCTTTCTTT
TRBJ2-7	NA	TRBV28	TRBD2	CASSYGTSGSYEQYF	TGTGCCAGCAGTTACGGGACTAGCGGTTCCTACGAGCAGTACTTC
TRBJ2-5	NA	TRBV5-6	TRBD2	CASSLAGQAGGQETQYF	TGTGCCAGCAGCTTGGCAGGTCAAGCGGGAGGACAAGAGACCCAGTACTTC
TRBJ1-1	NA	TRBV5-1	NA	CASSLERSHGEAFF	TGCGCCAGCAGCTTGGAGAGGTCCCATGGTGAAGCTTTCTTT
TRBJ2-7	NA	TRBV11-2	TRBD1	CASSPGQGATEQYF	TGTGCCAGCAGCCCGGGACAGGGGGCGACCGAGCAGTACTTC
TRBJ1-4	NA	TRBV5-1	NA	CASSVNYLRRTTSEKLFF	TGCGCCAGCAGCGTGAATTACCTACGACGGACCACTTCCGAAAAACTGTTTTTT
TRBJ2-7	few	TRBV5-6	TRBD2	CASSSVRERYEQYF	TGTGCCAGCAGCTCGGTGCGGGAGAGGTACGAGCAGTACTTC
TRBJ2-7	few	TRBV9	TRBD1	CASSTGQGAFYEQYF	TGTGCCAGCAGTACTGGACAGGGGGCTTTTTACGAGCAGTACTTC
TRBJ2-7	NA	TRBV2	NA	CASRGGRGTYEQYF	TGTGCCAGCAGGGGGGGCAGAGGAACCTACGAGCAGTACTTC
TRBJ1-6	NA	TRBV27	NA	CASSRTTNSPLHF	TGTGCCAGCAGCAGAACTACTAATTCACCCCTCCACTTT
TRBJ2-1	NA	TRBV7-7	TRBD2	CASSKGLAGNNEQFF	TGTGCCAGCAGCAAGGGACTAGCGGGGAACAATGAGCAGTTCTTC
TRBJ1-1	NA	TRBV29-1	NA	CSVAQGEGTEAFF	TGCAGCGTGGCACAGGGAGAGGGGACTGAAGCTTTCTTT
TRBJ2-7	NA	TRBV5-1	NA	CASSQVAERGREQYF	TGCGCCAGCAGCCAGGTGGCGGAAAGAGGCCGGGAGCAGTACTTC
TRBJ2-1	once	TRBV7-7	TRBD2	CASSLGLAGYNEQFF	TGTGCCAGCAGCTTAGGACTAGCGGGTTACAATGAGCAGTTCTTC
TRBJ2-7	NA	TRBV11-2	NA	CASRESRRHPYEQYF	TGTGCCAGCAGGGAGAGTCGGCGGCACCCCTACGAGCAGTACTTC
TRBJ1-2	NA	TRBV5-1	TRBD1	CASSVTTGTYGYTF	TGCGCCAGCAGCGTAACGACAGGGACCTATGGCTACACCTTC
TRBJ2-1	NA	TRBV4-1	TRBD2	CASSQRTSGRGYNEQFF	TGCGCCAGCAGCCAAAGGACTAGCGGGAGGGGTTACAATGAGCAGTTCTTC